The T cell receptor beta chain described here comes from a study of a mutant IDH1 vaccine in newly diagnosed glioma. Trimming shortened V by 8 bases and J by 0 bases, and 13 bases separated the two germline ends. This CDR3 comprises 13 residues. Germline CDR1 is GTSNPN and CDR2 is SVGIG (reference sequence). Noted time point: week 11, during vaccination. The vaccine gave 300 ug of a 20-mer mutant IDH1 peptide subcutaneously per dose. Sequenced by immunoSEQ multiplex PCR; TCRdb stores in-frame clones only, minus some. Seen here are more than 30,000 clones, about 90% observed once, and the top ten hold around 20%. This clone was observed a single time. Its antigen is still unknown.

This TCR came from a man younger than 30 with glioma. The gene calls are TRBV30 and TRBJ1-1; maybe TRBD1 (5 bases). The sequenced sample was PBMCs, obtained from a glioma patient whose treatment included an IDH1 peptide vaccine. The CDR3 sequence: CAHRGSLNTEAFF. The CDR3 bases are TGTGCCCATAGGGGTTCTTTGAACACTGAAGCTTTCTTT.